This T cell receptor (beta chain) was identified during a study of cytomegalovirus exposure and HLA in healthy donors. On the study more broadly: Ancestry clustering placed around four fifths of over 300 genotyped donors in the Caucasian-associated cluster. Study-level points and caveats: Associated with HLA alleles at 0.05 false discovery rate in a later analysis were approximately 17,000 TCR beta sequences. In a later analysis, HLA-C alleles had the fewest associated TCRs, DRB1 alleles the most.

V lost 5 bases to trimming and J lost 4 bases; unmatched junction nucleotides: 10. The CDR3 loop spans 15 amino acids. The germline V gene encodes CDR1 MDHEN and CDR2 SYDVKM. Regarding this clone: Its antigen is undetermined.

Vbeta (60) and Jbeta (13) primers were used in the PCR. Using immunoSEQ multiplex PCR, the repertoire was profiled, and TCRdb retains in-frame clones only, with some absent. The sample carries 150,000 to 200,000 clones, about 80% recorded once. The genes are TRBV28 and TRBJ1-1; TRBD1 matches at 7 bases. Sequenced sample: PBMCs. The TCR originated in a woman aged 25 to 39 in good health and CMV-seronegative. This CDR3 reads CASSISPTGRTEAFF. In DNA form, the CDR3 reads TGTGCCAGCAGTATATCCCCGACAGGGCGCACTGAAGCTTTCTTT.